Many counts were recorded for the clone carrying this TCR beta chain. TCRdb reprocessed the RT-PCR reads with MiXCR, giving one entry per CDR3 protein. The data contain fewer than 700,000 distinct CDR3 sequences, approximately 12% of them seen just once; the ten biggest clones take up under 15%. The sample belongs to a study of response to subunit inactivated influenza vaccine. V shed 5 bases, J shed 7 bases, and the junction held 5 bases outside the gene matches. The CDR3 length is 14 residues. In germline, CDR1 is SGHRS, CDR2 YFSETQ. J is TRBJ1-4 and V is TRBV5-1, with 10 bases matching TRBD1. The origin of this receptor is a man aged 50-60 years who received an inactivated influenza vaccine. The material sequenced was PBMCs from blood, taken about 6 weeks after vaccination. DNA for the CDR3: TGCGCCAGCAGACGGGACAGGGGAGGTGAAAAACTGTTTTTT. It codes for CASRRDRGGEKLFF.